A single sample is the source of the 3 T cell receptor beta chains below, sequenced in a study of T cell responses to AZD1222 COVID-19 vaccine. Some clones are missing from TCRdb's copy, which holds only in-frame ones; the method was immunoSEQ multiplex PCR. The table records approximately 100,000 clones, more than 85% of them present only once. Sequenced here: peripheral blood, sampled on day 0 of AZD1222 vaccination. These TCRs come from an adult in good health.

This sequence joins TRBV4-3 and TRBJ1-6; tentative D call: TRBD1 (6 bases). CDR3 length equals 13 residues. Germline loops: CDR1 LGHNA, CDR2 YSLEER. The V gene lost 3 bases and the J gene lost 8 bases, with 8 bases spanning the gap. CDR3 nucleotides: TGCGCCAGCAGCCATAGACAGGATTCACCCCTCCACTTT. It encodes CASSHRQDSPLHF.

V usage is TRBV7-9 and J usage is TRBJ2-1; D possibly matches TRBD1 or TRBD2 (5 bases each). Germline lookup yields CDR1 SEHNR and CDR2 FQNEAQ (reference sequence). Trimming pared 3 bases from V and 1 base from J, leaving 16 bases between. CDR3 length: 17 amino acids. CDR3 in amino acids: CASSFRQGDRSYNEQFF. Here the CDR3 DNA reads TGTGCCAGCAGCTTTCGCCAGGGAGATAGGTCCTACAATGAGCAGTTCTTC.

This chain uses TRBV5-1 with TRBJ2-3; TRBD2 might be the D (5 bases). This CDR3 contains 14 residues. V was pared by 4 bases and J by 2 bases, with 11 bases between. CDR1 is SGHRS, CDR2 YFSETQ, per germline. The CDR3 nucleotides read TGCGCCAGCAGCACTACTAGAGTCACAGATACGCAGTATTTT. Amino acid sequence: CASSTTRVTDTQYF.